This T cell receptor (beta chain) was identified in a study of T cells in Graves' hyperthyroidism and ophthalmopathy. It was RNA transcripts that yielded the amplified TCR beta CDR3 regions. The HTBI set primed first-round TCR CDR3 RT-PCR. TCRdb fed the multiplex PCR reads into MiXCR, producing one record per CDR3 protein. The profile shows hundreds of thousands of distinct CDR3 sequences, 13% of them singletons. This CDR3 is 14 amino acids long. CDR1 and CDR2 (germline): LNHDA, SQIVND (reference sequence). The junction had 2 bases not matched to a gene; V was cut back by 5 bases and J by 7 bases. The TCR was taken from a woman in her late teens or twenties with Graves' hyperthyroidism. The chain combines TRBV19 with TRBJ2-1; 13 bases are shared with TRBD2. Sequences were obtained from blood. The CDR3 bases are TGTGCCAGTAGTCCACTAGCGGGGGGGAATGAGCAGTTCTTC. Translating gives CASSPLAGGNEQFF.